The clone carrying this T cell receptor (beta chain) was counted between two and nine times. As yet, its antigen is unknown. The data originate from a study of Graves' ophthalmopathy and Graves' hyperthyroidism. Study-level results: Ophthalmopathy was separated from stable hyperthyroidism by a 13-signature model with about 86% sensitivity and approximately 81% specificity.

CDR1 and CDR2 (germline): MNHEY, SVGEGT. CDR3 length: 11 amino acids. Trimming shortened V by 4 bases and J by 7 bases, and 5 bases separated the two germline ends. It was on clinical symptoms, serum thyroxine, TRAb, thyroid ultrasound and orbital computed tomography that diagnosis relied. RNA transcripts yielded amplified TCR beta CDR3 regions. First-round RT-PCR with HTBI primers preceded a second-round multiplex PCR. Via MiXCR, TCRdb re-called the multiplex PCR reads, giving one row per CDR3 protein. The sample holds 400,000 to 450,000 distinct CDR3 sequences; more than 20% are singletons and the top ten take approximately 3.2%.

V is TRBV6-2 or TRBV6-3 and J is TRBJ2-4, with D tentatively TRBD1 or TRBD2 (5 bases each). The sequencing sample was made of peripheral blood. This sequence was found in a woman aged 18-30 years with stable Graves' hyperthyroidism. Here the CDR3 reads CASSWGNIQYF. In DNA, the CDR3 is TGTGCCAGCAGTTGGGGGAACATTCAGTACTTC.